A single sample gave rise to the 8 T cell receptor beta chains below, sequenced in a study of blood T cells in healthy people across ages. A second roughly 7 to 11 cycle PCR used barcoded and J-beta primers. MiXCR, run by TCRdb on the 5' RACE reads, gives a single entry per CDR3 protein. There are 1.5 million to 2 million distinct CDR3 sequences in the sample; 49% occur only once, and more than 2% lies in the top ten. Sequencing was carried out using blood. These receptors were taken from a middle-aged woman in good health.

This clonotype was picked up a small number of times. The rearrangement joins TRBV6-2 or TRBV6-3 to TRBJ2-4; tentatively, D is TRBD1 (5 bases). Trimming removed 5 bases from V and 8 bases from J, with 16 bases in between. This CDR3 is 14 amino acids long. Germline loops: CDR1 MNHEY, CDR2 SVGEGT. The CDR3 sequence is CASSVGPARDIQYF. The DNA of the CDR3 is TGTGCCAGCAGTGTTGGTCCTGCCAGGGACATTCAGTACTTC.

Only a few counts were recorded for this clonotype. The chain links TRBV6-5 to TRBJ1-2, with TRBD1 as a possible D gene (5 bases). Trimming took 6 bases from V and 4 from J, leaving 12 bases between them. The CDR3 has 13 amino acids. The V gene's germline CDR1 is MNHEY and CDR2 SVGAGI. The CDR3 DNA follows: TGTGCCAGCAGCCCCGAGGGGTTCTATGGCTACACCTTC. It codes for CASSPEGFYGYTF.

This chain connects TRBV4-1 to TRBJ1-2; 12 bases are shared with TRBD1. Trimming cost V 0 bases and J 7 bases; bases outside gene matches: 3. Germline V gene data show CDR1 as MGHRA and CDR2 as YSYEKL. The CDR3 loop spans 15 amino acids. CDR3 DNA: TGCGCCAGCAGCCAAGAGGGGACAGGGGGCGGTGGCTACACCTTC. The encoded protein is CASSQEGTGGGGYTF.

The rearrangement joins TRBV24-1 to TRBJ1-5, with a possible D match to TRBD1 (5 bases). V dropped 4 bases and J dropped 3 bases, with 12 bases sitting between them. This CDR3 has 15 residues. Germline CDR1 KGHDR, CDR2 SFDVKD. The CDR3 sequence: CATSDPGPYNQPQHF. The CDR3 DNA is TGTGCCACCAGTGACCCGGGACCGTACAATCAGCCCCAGCATTTT.

This chain links TRBV6-1 with TRBJ2-7; D might be TRBD2 (5 bases). V was clipped by 2 bases and J by 1 base, with 9 bases between them. The CDR3 spans 14 residues. Germline V gene data show CDR1 as MNHNS and CDR2 as SASEGT. CDR3 nucleotides: TGTGCCAGCAGTGAATCGGGGTCTTCCTACGAGCAGTACTTC. It yields the protein CASSESGSSYEQYF.

This chain joins TRBV11-2 and TRBJ2-5; the D call may be TRBD1 or TRBD2 (5 bases each). The CDR3 is 16 amino acids. Germline loops: CDR1 SGHAT, CDR2 FQNNGV. Deletions cut 3 bases from V and 4 bases from J, with 18 bases between. The CDR3 DNA reads TGTGCCAGCAGCTTGGCACGCGTAAGGGACGGAGAGACCCAGTACTTC. Translating gives CASSLARVRDGETQYF.

The rearrangement joins TRBV20-1 to TRBJ2-7; D perhaps matches TRBD2 (7 bases). The CDR3 is 15 amino acids. Germline V gives CDR1 DFQATT, CDR2 SNEGSKA (reference sequence). V shed 0 bases and J shed 3 bases, with 15 bases lying between them. CDR3 DNA sequence: TGCAGTGCTAGAGATTCCTGGCGGGGGCACTACGAGCAGTACTTC. Protein sequence: CSARDSWRGHYEQYF.

This clonotype has a handful of counts. The chain joins TRBV20-1 to TRBJ2-7; the match to TRBD1 covers 11 bases. J gave up 3 bases and V 6 bases, and 10 bases lay outside the gene matches. The germline V gene encodes CDR1 DFQATT and CDR2 SNEGSKA (reference sequence). This CDR3 has 15 residues. The CDR3 region is CSARSRDRGNYEQYF. The CDR3, as DNA: TGCAGTGCGCGGAGCCGGGACAGGGGGAACTACGAGCAGTACTTC.